The rows below give T cell receptor beta chains drawn from one sample of a study. One entry per CDR3 protein results from TCRdb running MiXCR on the RT-PCR reads. The data contain approximately 720,000 distinct CDR3 sequences, approximately 15% of them seen just once; the ten biggest clones take up roughly 3.9%. Sequencing was performed on memory CD4+ T cells from blood. These receptors originate from a female donor in good health, serving as a healthy control. The CDR3 runs from the conserved cysteine through the conserved F or W. A D gene is named only where the DNA matches it firmly. Some rows have no size entry. The others give once, few or many, or a class for an expanded clone.

. | few | TRBJ2-6 | TRBV28 | TGTGCCAGCAGTCCCTTTGGGGGGTCGAACTCTGGGGCCAACGTCCTGACTTTC | CASSPFGGSNSGANVLTF
TRBD2 | . | TRBJ2-2 | TRBV19 | TGTGCCAGTAGTAGGGGCCGGCTGACTAGCGCCACCGGGGAGCTGTTTTTT | CASSRGRLTSATGELFF
. | few | TRBJ1-2 | TRBV5-6 | TGTGCCAGCAGCCAAAACACAGTCGGCTATGGCTACACCTTC | CASSQNTVGYGYTF
. | many | TRBJ1-4 | TRBV4-3 | TGCGCCAGCAGCCAAGGGGGAGGGAATGAAAAACTGTTTTTT | CASSQGGGNEKLFF
. | . | TRBJ1-1 | TRBV12-3/TRBV12-4 | TGTGCCAGCAGTTCCGGGGGGGGTGGGAACACTGAAGCTTTCTTT | CASSSGGGGNTEAFF
. | many | TRBJ2-1 | TRBV6-1 | TGTGCCAGCAGCCCGAGGGTGGTCTACAATGAGCAGTTCTTC | CASSPRVVYNEQFF
. | few | TRBJ2-3 | TRBV11-2 | TGTGCCAGCAGCTTAGATAGGTTGGGCACAGATACGCAGTATTTT | CASSLDRLGTDTQYF
TRBD1 | many | TRBJ1-2 | TRBV6-5 | TGTGCCAGCAGTTACTCCCAAACAGGGACAGTAACTGGCTACACCTTC | CASSYSQTGTVTGYTF
TRBD2 | few | TRBJ2-1 | TRBV2 | TGTGCCAGCAGTTCGAGCGGGAGATACAATGAGCAGTTCTTC | CASSSSGRYNEQFF
. | few | TRBJ2-3 | TRBV28 | TGTGCCAGCAGTCTTAAGGGGTTCGATACGCAGTATTTT | CASSLKGFDTQYF
TRBD1 | many | TRBJ1-1 | TRBV20-1 | TGCAGTACAACCAGGGGGGGCAGGAGCACTGAAGCTTTCTTT | CSTTRGGRSTEAFF
. | . | TRBJ2-1 | TRBV15 | TGTGCCACCAGCAGAGATGGTCGAAGAGGGGGTAGTGATGAGCAGTTCTTC | CATSRDGRRGGSDEQFF
. | . | TRBJ1-5 | TRBV6-1 | TGTGCCAGCAGTGAGGTTGACAATCAGCCCCAGCATTTT | CASSEVDNQPQHF
. | many | TRBJ2-5 | TRBV12-3/TRBV12-4 | TGTGCCAGCAGTTTAGCGTTACATCTAGAGACCCAGTACTTC | CASSLALHLETQYF
TRBD1 | many | TRBJ2-7 | TRBV6-5 | TGTGCCAGCAGTTCGCAACAGGGGATAATCTACGAGCAGTACTTC | CASSSQQGIIYEQYF
. | few | TRBJ2-7 | TRBV5-6 | TGTGCCAGCGGGCCGGATAGGCACGAGCAGTACTTC | CASGPDRHEQYF
. | once | TRBJ2-7 | TRBV7-2 | TGTGCCAGCAGCTTATCCATCCGAGAGCAGTACTTC | CASSLSIREQYF
. | . | TRBJ2-3 | TRBV6-1 | TGTGCCAGCAGTCGGGTTGCTAGCACAGATACGCAGTATTTT | CASSRVASTDTQYF
TRBD2 | . | TRBJ2-1 | TRBV6-1 | TGTGCCAGCAGTGCGAGTAGCGGGACTCGTGGCAATGAGCAGTTCTTC | CASSASSGTRGNEQFF
. | many | TRBJ1-5 | TRBV27 | TGTGCCAGCAGTTTATCGATGGCTAGCAATCAGCCCCAGCATTTT | CASSLSMASNQPQHF
TRBD2 | few | TRBJ2-7 | TRBV24-1 | TGTGCCACCAGTGACCCGGGACTAGCGGGAGGGCGAGGAGGCGAGCAGTACTTC | CATSDPGLAGGRGGEQYF
. | . | TRBJ2-7 | TRBV30 | TGTGCCTGGAAAAGGCAGGTGTTGTCCGAGCAGTACTTC | CAWKRQVLSEQYF